The 11 T cell receptor beta chains below all came from one sample that was sequenced in a study of CD8+CD57+ T cells in acquired aplastic anemia. According to the study, genomic DNA was the template for TCR beta VDJ and CDR3 profiling. TCRdb re-analysed the reads in MiXCR, keeping a single row per CDR3 protein. The sample has about 190,000 distinct CDR3 sequences; less than 65% are singletons. Sample: sorted CD4+, CD8+, or CD8+CD57+ T cells (not recorded which) from PBMCs. Receptors were obtained from a human donor in good health, serving as a control.

Note on this clonotype: A read error is likely, as this CDR3 ends without the conserved phenylalanine or tryptophan. The DNA is left out, because the CDR3 cannot be placed on it with certainty; the CDR3 is given as TCRdb lists it. The genes are TRBV7-3 and TRBJ2-1; the table's D gene call, TRBD2, was not cross checked with the DNA. CDR1 is SGHTA and CDR2 is FQGTGA in the germline V gene. The CDR3 comprises 13 residues, both ends counted. The CDR3 here is CASSLSGLAGTNT.

As concerns this clonotype: Germline is not matched at one junction end, which may reflect a read error. The chain combines TRBV20-1 with TRBJ2-7, with D possibly being TRBD1 (6 bases). The CDR3 covers 16 residues. The germline gives CDR1 DFQATT, CDR2 SNEGSKA (reference sequence). CDR3 DNA sequence: TGCAGTGCTAGACGGTACAGGGCCGACGACCCCTACGAGCAATACTTC. Amino acid sequence: CSARRYRADDPYEQYF.

About this clonotype: The CDR3 does not close with the conserved phenylalanine or tryptophan, likely indicating a read error. The DNA is left out, because the CDR3 cannot be placed on it with certainty; the CDR3 is given as TCRdb lists it. This chain uses TRBV7-6 with TRBJ2-5; the listed D gene, TRBD1, was not tested against the DNA. Termini included, the CDR3 measures 8 amino acids. Germline CDR1 is SGHVS and CDR2 is FNYEAQ. This chain's CDR3 is CASSLVWT.

In this sample, this clonotype turned up many times. J is TRBJ1-3 and V is TRBV6-2 or TRBV6-3, with D tentatively TRBD1 (5 bases). CDR3 length equals 14 residues. CDR1 is MNHEY, CDR2 SVGEGT, per germline. The ends were cut back, 7 bases at V and 3 bases at J, with 13 bases in the middle. The CDR3 reads CASIHGTRGNTIYF. In DNA, the CDR3 is TGTGCCAGCATTCACGGGACGCGTGGAAACACCATATATTTT.

In its sample, this clonotype was seen once. CDR3 coding DNA: TGTGCCATCTCACCCCGGCACCTCGAAGCTTTCTTT. Its protein is CAISPRHLEAFF. The chain has TRBV28 and TRBJ1-1; unclear D gene. V lost 10 bases and J lost 8, with 17 bases in between. The CDR3 runs to 12 residues. CDR1 is MDHEN, CDR2 SYDVKM, per germline.

Comment on this clonotype: The germline gene is not matched at one end of the junction; a read error may be the cause. J is TRBJ1-2 and V is TRBV6-4, with TRBD1 as a possible D gene (5 bases). The CDR3 has 17 amino acids. The germline V gene has CDR1 MRHNA and CDR2 SNTAGT. The CDR3 is CASRERFDPRVVYGYTF. The CDR3 DNA reads TGCGCCAGCAGGGAGAGGTTCGACCCCAGGGTAGTCTATGGCTACACCTTC.

The CDR3 sequence is CASSFGGETYNEKLFF. CDR3 DNA: TGCGCCAGCAGCTTCGGGGGGGAAACCTACAATGAAAAACTGTTTTTT. The chain has TRBV5-1 and TRBJ1-4; maybe TRBD1 (5 bases). Germline CDR1 reads SGHRS; CDR2 reads YFSETQ. The CDR3 is made up of 16 amino acids. Trimming stripped 2 bases from V and 5 bases from J, with 16 bases between.

The V gene is TRBV2, the J gene TRBJ1-6; D is undetermined. CDR3 length: 13 residues. Germline CDR1 and CDR2: SNHLY and FYNNEI. Trimming pared 3 bases from V and 6 bases from J, leaving 6 bases between. The CDR3 protein is CASSDFGNSPLHF. Written as DNA, the CDR3 is TGTGCCAGCAGTGATTTCGGTAATTCACCCCTCCACTTT.

This clonotype has a count of ten or more. The J gene is TRBJ2-5, the V gene TRBV19; possible D gene TRBD2, 6 bases. V shed 5 bases and J shed 3 bases, with 7 bases lying between them. The CDR3 length is 12 residues. Germline assignment: CDR1 LNHDA and CDR2 SQIVND (reference sequence). The DNA of the CDR3 is TGTGCCAGTAGTCGGGGGAAAGAGACCCAGTACTTC. The encoded protein is CASSRGKETQYF.

This chain joins TRBV2 and TRBJ2-7, with D perhaps assigned TRBD1 or TRBD2 (5 bases each). The CDR3 spans 15 residues. The V gene's germline CDR1 is SNHLY and CDR2 FYNNEI. V was cut by 6 bases and J by 5 bases, with 20 bases left in between. CDR3 in DNA: TGTGCCAGCAGAACACGGGGCAGTATTGGGGACGAGCAGTACTTC. Encoded protein: CASRTRGSIGDEQYF.

The chain joins TRBV25-1 to TRBJ1-6; D unresolved. Germline CDR1 is MGHDK and CDR2 is SYGVNS. The CDR3 totals 14 residues. V dropped 2 bases and J dropped 8 bases, with 10 bases sitting between them. CDR3 amino acids: CASSEPGWDSPLHF. The CDR3 DNA follows: TGTGCCAGCAGTGAACCCGGTTGGGATTCACCCCTCCACTTT.